The following is a T cell receptor (beta chain) sequence with its context. Its antigen is currently unknown. Libraries of TCR beta came from quantitative 5'-RACE with molecular barcodes. TCRdb reanalysed the 5' RACE reads using MiXCR and keeps one entry per CDR3 protein. Here the sample spans hundreds of thousands of distinct CDR3 sequences, about 12% being singletons. V was pared by 1 base and J by 4 bases, with 3 bases of the junction left unmatched. This CDR3 is 15 amino acids long. The V gene's germline CDR1 is DFQATT and CDR2 SNEGSKA (reference sequence). The sample comes from a study of CD8 T cells in ankylosing spondylitis. Study conclusions and caveats: Clones tied to disease were said to be significantly enriched in matched ankylosing spondylitis synovial fluid. Earlier reports found some motif variants in synovial fluid and blood in reactive arthritis. Apparently characteristic of ankylosing spondylitis blood was a TCR beta motif (about eight highly homologous variants).

Material: blood, either unsorted or a sorted T cell fraction (not recorded which). The sequence was collected from a male donor with ankylosing spondylitis. The chain is built from TRBV20-1 and TRBJ2-1, with TRBD2 matching 11 bases. The CDR3: CSARVGLAVYNEQFF. In DNA form, the CDR3 reads TGCAGTGCTAGAGTGGGACTAGCGGTGTACAATGAGCAGTTCTTC.